Reported below is one T cell receptor (beta chain). Its antigen remains unknown. This record comes from a study of cytomegalovirus exposure and HLA in healthy donors. Study overall: The Caucasian-associated ancestry cluster held under 90% of around 380 genotyped donors.

Overall study findings and caveats: What TCR beta sequences reportedly achieved was accurate prediction of HLA-A and HLA-B alleles in most subjects. Of the V segments, some could not be distinguished, including TRBV6-2 and TRBV6-3, and were excluded.

Use of 60 Vbeta and 13 Jbeta primers characterized the PCR. Here immunoSEQ multiplex PCR was the method, and the copy in TCRdb shows in-frame clones only, minus some. The sample lists about 190,000 clones, approximately 78% seen once, with over 12% in the top ten. Germline CDR1 SGHTS, CDR2 YDEGEE. The CDR3 totals 13 residues. V was clipped by 3 bases and J by 2 bases, with 7 bases between them. The chain uses TRBV5-8 and TRBJ2-3, with no clear D. This receptor was identified in a woman aged 30 to 39 in good health and CMV-seropositive. Sequenced material: PBMCs. CDR3: CASSSRLTDTQYF. CDR3 DNA sequence: TGTGCCAGCAGCTCCCGTCTCACAGATACGCAGTATTTT.